This T cell receptor beta chain appears in the sequencing data of a study of cytomegalovirus exposure and HLA in healthy donors. The junction had 8 bases not matched to a gene; V was cut back by 6 bases and J by 8 bases. The germline CDR1 and CDR2 sequences are MNHEY and SVGAGI. This CDR3 is built from 15 residues. 13 Jbeta primers and 60 Vbeta primers were used for the PCR. Sequencing used immunoSEQ multiplex PCR; TCRdb keeps in-frame clones, though not all of them. Of 210,000 or so clones listed, approximately 82% are singletons. This clone was seen a single time. This chain uses TRBV6-5 with TRBJ2-1, with 12 bases lining up with TRBD2. The sequencing sample was made of PBMCs. This receptor was obtained from a woman in her forties or fifties in good health and CMV-seropositive. The CDR3 sequence is CASRRLAGDPHEQFF. DNA for the CDR3: TGTGCCAGCAGGAGACTAGCGGGGGACCCGCATGAGCAGTTCTTC.